One and the same sample provided the 30 T cell receptor beta chains below, sequenced in a study of T cell responses to AZD1222 COVID-19 vaccine. Method: immunoSEQ multiplex PCR; TCRdb's copy keeps in-frame clones and lacks some. In the table there are around 52,000 clones, 86% of which are singletons. Source: peripheral blood, taken on day 0 of AZD1222 vaccination. The origin of the receptors is an adult in good health.

This chain uses TRBV10-3 with TRBJ1-2, with TRBD1 identical over 8 bases. CDR3 length: 18 residues. Trimming took 4 bases from V and 0 from J; bases not matched to a gene: 13. Looked up from germline, CDR1 is ENHRY and CDR2 is SYGVKD. Here the CDR3 DNA reads TGTGCCATCAGTGGGATGGGCCGGGACAGGATGGCTAACTATGGCTACACCTTC. Translated: CAISGMGRDRMANYGYTF.

The CDR3 nucleotides are TGTGCCAGCAGTGTAGGGACAGGGGGGTTCCAAGAGACCCAGTACTTC. Encoded protein: CASSVGTGGFQETQYF. The chain has TRBV2 and TRBJ2-5; 11 bases are shared with TRBD1. The germline gives CDR1 SNHLY, CDR2 FYNNEI. Germline trimming cut 4 bases from V and 1 base from J; bases unmatched to any gene: 5. The CDR3 is made up of 16 amino acids.

The rearrangement uses TRBV19 and TRBJ1-5; no clear D gene. Trimming cost V 3 bases and J 4 bases, with 10 bases left between them. Germline loops: CDR1 LNHDA, CDR2 SQIVND (reference sequence). The length of the CDR3 is 14 residues. This chain's CDR3 is CASSIAGRNQPQHF. CDR3 DNA: TGTGCCAGTAGTATTGCAGGACGGAATCAGCCCCAGCATTTT.

This sequence joins TRBV28 and TRBJ2-7, with D maybe TRBD1 (5 bases). Germline CDR1 reads MDHEN; CDR2 reads SYDVKM. V was clipped by 5 bases and J by 5 bases, with 10 bases between them. The CDR3 totals 12 residues. CDR3 residues: CASSAIGDEQYF. The CDR3, as DNA: TGTGCCAGCAGTGCTATAGGGGACGAGCAGTACTTC.

The gene calls are TRBV5-6 and TRBJ2-7, with D perhaps matching TRBD1 (5 bases). The CDR3 totals 13 residues. Deletions cut 0 bases from V and 1 base from J, with 5 bases between. Germline V gene lookup returns CDR1 SGHDT and CDR2 YYEEEE. As DNA, the CDR3 is TGTGCCAGCAGCTTGGGACAGTCCTACGAGCAGTACTTC. Amino acids: CASSLGQSYEQYF. Full variable domain (missing parts from reference TRBV5-6 and TRBJ2-7): DAGVTQSPTHLIKTRGQQVTLRCSPKSGHDTVSWYQQALGQGPQFIFQYYEEEERQRGNFPDRFSGHQFPNYSSELNVNALLLGDSALYLCASSLGQSYEQYFGPGTRLTVT.

The chain uses TRBV28 and TRBJ2-7; 10 bases are a match to TRBD2. The V gene end was trimmed by 4 bases and the J gene end by 4 bases; junction bases not matched to a gene: 4. Germline lookup yields CDR1 MDHEN and CDR2 SYDVKM. CDR3 length: 14 amino acids. CDR3 loop: CASSSLAGAYEQYF. The CDR3, as DNA: TGTGCCAGCAGTTCTCTAGCGGGAGCTTACGAGCAGTACTTC.

The chain has TRBV14 and TRBJ1-1; no reliable D call. CDR1 is SGHDN and CDR2 is FVKESK in the germline V gene. The CDR3 loop spans 14 amino acids. Trimming took 1 base from V and 10 from J, leaving 16 bases between them. CDR3 loop: CASSQVAGIQGAFF. CDR3 nucleotides: TGTGCCAGCAGCCAAGTTGCGGGGATTCAAGGAGCTTTCTTT.

In DNA form, the CDR3 reads TGTGCCAGCAGCTTGCGGGAGTTCACCGGGGAGCTGTTTTTT. It is translated as CASSLREFTGELFF. V is TRBV5-5 and J is TRBJ2-2; tentative D call: TRBD2 (6 bases). V gave up 1 base and J gave up 4 bases, with 8 bases separating them. Germline V gene lookup returns CDR1 SGHKS and CDR2 YYEKEE (reference sequence). CDR3 length: 14 amino acids.

The chain carries TRBV11-2 and TRBJ2-7; D remains ambiguous. V was shortened by 0 bases and J by 2 bases, with 11 bases between the two germline ends. Germline V CDR1 and CDR2: SGHAT, FQNNGV. The CDR3 covers 15 residues. The CDR3 here is CASSLDPLGTYEQYF. Here the CDR3 DNA reads TGTGCCAGCAGCTTAGATCCTTTAGGGACCTACGAGCAGTACTTC.

The chain carries TRBV28 and TRBJ2-2; TRBD1 or TRBD2 may be the D gene (5 bases each). Germline V gene sequence: CDR1 MDHEN, CDR2 SYDVKM. Trimming shortened V by 6 bases and J by 0 bases, and 14 bases separated the two germline ends. This CDR3 contains 16 residues. CDR3 sequence reads: CASSTVGESNTGELFF. CDR3 DNA sequence: TGTGCCAGCAGCACCGTGGGGGAATCGAACACCGGGGAGCTGTTTTTT. The whole variable domain, filled in from reference TRBV28 and TRBJ2-2, reads DVKVTQSSRYLVKRTGEKVFLECVQDMDHENMFWYRQDPGLGLRLIYFSYDVKMKEKGDIPEGYSVSREKKERFSLILESASTNQTSMYLCASSTVGESNTGELFFGEGSRLTVL.

The table lists this clone with a count of one. The chain joins TRBV9 to TRBJ1-1; no clear D gene. Germline values: CDR1 SGDLS, CDR2 YYNGEE. The CDR3 is 14 amino acids. V was cut by 0 bases and J by 6 bases, with 12 bases left in between. This CDR3 reads CASSVVLEGAEAFF. CDR3 DNA sequence: TGTGCCAGCAGCGTAGTTTTAGAAGGCGCTGAAGCTTTCTTT.

The chain recombines TRBV2 with TRBJ2-3, with 13 bases lining up with TRBD2. Germline loops: CDR1 SNHLY, CDR2 FYNNEI. The J segment lost 2 bases and the V segment lost 5 bases, leaving 4 bases of the junction unmatched. The CDR3 is made up of 16 amino acids. CDR3 region: CASSRTSGRNTDTQYF. DNA for the CDR3: TGTGCCAGCAGTAGGACTAGCGGGAGAAACACAGATACGCAGTATTTT.

The rearrangement joins TRBV3-1 (or the pseudogene TRBV3-2) to TRBJ1-1; D is unresolved. The germline V and J ends were trimmed by 4 bases and 2 bases, with 11 bases remaining between them. The CDR3 loop spans 14 amino acids. Germline V gene lookup returns CDR1 LGHDT and CDR2 YNNKEL (reference sequence). CDR3 sequence reads: CASSPRGVNTEAFF. CDR3 nucleotides: TGTGCCAGCAGCCCCCGCGGGGTCAACACTGAAGCTTTCTTT.

The V call is TRBV6-1, the J call TRBJ1-4; 7 bases fit TRBD1. The junction had 11 bases not matched to a gene; V was cut back by 4 bases and J by 6 bases. Germline values: CDR1 MNHNS, CDR2 SASEGT. CDR3 length: 16 residues. The CDR3: CASSGLQGGPHEKLFF. The DNA for the CDR3 is TGTGCCAGCAGTGGCCTCCAGGGGGGCCCGCATGAAAAACTGTTTTTT.

This chain links TRBV19 with TRBJ2-4; D is undetermined. Germline V gene data show CDR1 as LNHDA and CDR2 as SQIVND (reference sequence). The CDR3 length is 17 residues. Trimming pared 7 bases from V and 0 bases from J, leaving 19 bases between. The CDR3 sequence: CASTISSSILAKNIQYF. Here the CDR3 DNA reads TGTGCCAGTACCATTAGTAGCTCCATCTTAGCCAAAAACATTCAGTACTTC.

J is TRBJ2-1 and V is TRBV13; TRBD2 matches 13 bases. Germline V gene data show CDR1 as PRHDT and CDR2 as FYEKMQ (reference sequence). V shed 5 bases, J shed 9 bases, and the junction held 10 bases outside the gene matches. The CDR3 covers 16 residues. The DNA for the CDR3 is TGTGCCAGCAGCCCCAGGACTAGCGGGAGAATCGGTGAGCAGTTCTTC. Translated, it gives CASSPRTSGRIGEQFF. Full variable domain (remainder filled in from reference TRBV13 and TRBJ2-1): AAGVIQSPRHLIKEKRETATLKCYPIPRHDTVYWYQQGPGQDPQFLISFYEKMQSDKGSIPDRFSAQQFSDYHSELNMSSLELGDSALYFCASSPRTSGRIGEQFFGPGTRLTVL.

CDR3 DNA sequence: TGTGCCATCAGTTCGGGACAGGGTCACGAAGGGTATGATTCACCCCTCCACTTT. Its translation: CAISSGQGHEGYDSPLHF. The rearrangement links TRBV10-3 to TRBJ1-6; 9 bases fit TRBD1. V shed 5 bases, J shed 8 bases, and the junction held 16 bases outside the gene matches. The CDR3 is made up of 18 amino acids. In germline, CDR1 is ENHRY, CDR2 SYGVKD.

This clone has a single count. V and J are TRBV19 and TRBJ1-2; D is possibly TRBD1 (6 bases). Germline V CDR1 and CDR2: LNHDA, SQIVND (reference sequence). Trimming took off 9 bases at V and 6 bases at J, with 17 bases between the two ends. The CDR3 sequence is 13 residues long. The CDR3 region is CASGAGASHGYTF. In DNA form, the CDR3 reads TGTGCCAGCGGGGCGGGGGCCTCCCATGGCTACACCTTC.

V usage is TRBV10-3 and J usage is TRBJ1-1, with a possible D match to TRBD1 (6 bases). Trimming cost V 4 bases and J 5 bases, with 14 bases left between them. The CDR3 length is 14 residues. Germline-derived CDR1 and CDR2 are ENHRY and SYGVKD. The CDR3 coding sequence is TGTGCCATCAGTGCGTCCTTTAGGGGGACTGAAGCTTTCTTT. It is translated as CAISASFRGTEAFF.

This chain connects TRBV29-1 to TRBJ2-7; TRBD1 matches 7 bases. Germline CDR1 is SQVTM and CDR2 is ANQGSEA. Unmatched junction bases numbered 5, after V lost 6 bases and J lost 3 bases. The CDR3 runs to 12 residues. CDR3 residues: CSVENRGYEQYF. CDR3 coding DNA: TGCAGCGTCGAAAACAGGGGCTACGAGCAGTACTTC.

The genes are TRBV5-1 and TRBJ1-2, with a tentative D call TRBD1 (5 bases). Germline CDR1 SGHRS, CDR2 YFSETQ. The V end was cut by 2 bases, the J end by 7 bases, with 9 bases between. The CDR3 extends over 12 amino acids. The CDR3 sequence is CASSFGTVGYTF. DNA for the CDR3: TGCGCCAGCAGCTTTGGGACGGTTGGCTACACCTTC.

The chain combines TRBV30 with TRBJ1-4, with a tentative D call TRBD1 (5 bases). V was cut by 1 base and J by 13 bases, with 16 bases left in between. The CDR3 covers 13 residues. Germline CDR1 and CDR2: GTSNPN and SVGIG (reference sequence). The DNA of the CDR3 is TGTGCCTGGAGTGCAGGGACGGGAAGAGTACTGTTTTTT. Residues: CAWSAGTGRVLFF.

This chain uses TRBV4-1 with TRBJ1-2; D is uncertain. CDR1 and CDR2 from the germline V gene are MGHRA and YSYEKL. The CDR3 length is 11 residues. V lost 2 bases and J 6 bases, leaving 4 bases between the germline ends. DNA for the CDR3: TGCGCCAGCAGCCAAAGGGATGGCTACACCTTC. Translating gives CASSQRDGYTF.

The rearrangement uses TRBV11-1 and TRBJ2-2, with TRBD1 matching over 8 bases. Unmatched junction bases numbered 4, after V lost 1 base and J lost 6 bases. The CDR3 consists of 15 residues. CDR1 SGHAT and CDR2 FQDESV come from the germline V gene (reference sequence). The CDR3, as DNA: TGTGCCAGCAGCTTAGGCCCAGGGGGCTCCGGGGAGCTGTTTTTT. Translated: CASSLGPGGSGELFF. Together with reference TRBV11-1 and TRBJ2-2, the CDR3 gives the full variable domain: EAEVAQSPRYKITEKSQAVAFWCDPISGHATLYWYRQILGQGPELLVQFQDESVVDDSQLPKDRFSAERLKGVDSTLKIQPAELGDSAMYLCASSLGPGGSGELFFGEGSRLTVL.

The V and J genes are TRBV6-4 and TRBJ1-4, with 7 bases that match TRBD1. The CDR3 covers 16 residues. The ends lost 6 bases at V and 10 bases at J; junction bases unmatched: 17. Per the germline V gene, CDR1 is MRHNA and CDR2 is SNTAGT. CDR3 in amino acids: CASRSPKTGPAGKLFF. The CDR3 DNA is TGTGCCAGCAGGTCGCCCAAGACAGGGCCCGCTGGAAAACTGTTTTTT.

In this sample, this clone is medium-sized. The rearrangement joins TRBV21-1 to TRBJ1-5. TRBV21-1 is assigned pseudogene status. This CDR3 spans 16 amino acids. CDR3 sequence (DNA): TGTGCCAGCACCAAAGTTGGGGACCTTAGCAATCAGCCCCAGCATTTT. Translating gives CASTKVGDLSNQPQHF.

The V and J genes are TRBV4-3 and TRBJ2-1; D is possibly TRBD2 (5 bases). Germline CDR1 reads LGHNA; CDR2 reads YSLEER. V was cut by 5 bases and J by 7 bases, with 12 bases left in between. This CDR3 is built from 13 residues. The CDR3 bases are TGCGCCAGCAGCGAAGGACTTGATAATGAGCAGTTCTTC. Amino acids: CASSEGLDNEQFF.

The chain couples TRBV28 to TRBJ1-3; D perhaps matches TRBD1 (6 bases). Germline V gene data show CDR1 as MDHEN and CDR2 as SYDVKM. This CDR3 has 13 amino acids. The germline V and J ends were trimmed by 6 bases and 4 bases, with 10 bases remaining between them. CDR3: CASSQGIGNTIYF. The DNA for the CDR3 is TGTGCCAGCAGCCAGGGGATAGGAAACACCATATATTTT. Based on the CDR3 plus reference TRBV28 and TRBJ1-3, the full variable domain is DVKVTQSSRYLVKRTGEKVFLECVQDMDHENMFWYRQDPGLGLRLIYFSYDVKMKEKGDIPEGYSVSREKKERFSLILESASTNQTSMYLCASSQGIGNTIYFGEGSWLTVV.

This clone was found a few times. This rearrangement joins TRBV4-2 to TRBJ1-1; D unclear. The germline V gene has CDR1 LGHNA and CDR2 YNFKEQ. Trimming removed 6 bases at V and 2 bases at J, with 16 bases between. This CDR3 region has 15 residues. The CDR3 is CASRIGQSSNTEAFF. CDR3 in DNA: TGTGCCAGCAGGATCGGCCAGTCTTCAAACACTGAAGCTTTCTTT.

About this clone itself: A junction end diverges from the germline sequence, so it may reflect a read error. The rearrangement uses TRBV7-7 and TRBJ1-3; TRBD1 is a possible D gene (6 bases). Per the germline V gene, CDR1 is SSHAT and CDR2 is FNYEAQ (reference sequence). The CDR3 contains 13 residues. The CDR3 loop reads CASSTGTGNTIYF. In nucleotides, the CDR3 is TGTGCTAGCAGCACTGGGACAGGAAACACCATATATTTT.